This entry is about one T cell receptor (beta chain). The trim removed 4 bases at V and 6 bases at J, leaving 10 bases unmatched. Germline V gene data show CDR1 as SGHRS and CDR2 as YFSETQ. The CDR3 covers 16 residues. Original data processing: Amplified reference gene primers provided the basis for estimating nucleated cell counts. Clones were sequenced by immunoSEQ multiplex PCR, and TCRdb holds only the in-frame ones, with some missing. That table supplies the V and J calls and clone size; D and trimming were determined from the DNA. The table includes 100,000 to 110,000 clones, about 85% detected once. The source of the sample is a study of blood T cell repertoires in COVID-19. Looking at the study overall: Sites across the United States, Italy and Spain contributed samples from acute and convalescent COVID-19. T cells, B-cell-depleted T cells, or PBMCs provided the cDNA or gDNA that served as material.

Sequences were obtained from peripheral blood. The rearrangement uses TRBV5-1 and TRBJ2-7; 13 bases agree with TRBD2. The TCR comes from a man aged 50 or older with active or convalescent COVID-19. This chain's CDR3 is CASSPSTSGRTIEQYF. CDR3 bases: TGCGCCAGCAGCCCATCGACTAGCGGGAGGACCATCGAGCAGTACTTC. The entire variable domain, with the rest obtained from reference TRBV5-1 and TRBJ2-7, is as follows: KAGVTQTPRYLIKTRGQQVTLSCSPISGHRSVSWYQQTPGQGLQFLFEYFSETQRNKGNFPGRFSGRQFSNSRSEMNVSTLELGDSALYLCASSPSTSGRTIEQYFGPGTRLTVT.